Below are 8 T cell receptor beta chains sequenced from a single sample in a study of blood T cells in healthy people across ages (dated by TCRdb to between 2014 and 2017). The library was made by 5' RACE. Sequencer: Illumina HiSeq 2500. A second roughly 6 to 11 cycle PCR used a sample-barcoded 5' primer and a J-beta primer mix. In TCRdb, the public reads were trimmed at Q25 with fastp and aligned with MiXCR, with productive beta chains retained. Here each entry gathers all rows of one CDR3 protein and keeps the most common genes and DNA. Recorded for this sample are about 1.8 million distinct CDR3 sequences; around 48% of them occurred a single time. The leading ten clones occupy roughly 2.1% of the sample. What was sequenced was blood. All receptors come from a woman aged 35 to 49 in good health.

Only a few counts were recorded for this clonotype. This sequence joins TRBV12-3 or TRBV12-4 and TRBJ2-3, with D perhaps assigned TRBD1 or TRBD2 (5 bases each). Between the trimmed V and J ends, which lost 2 bases and 6 bases, there was a span of 15 bases. This CDR3 comprises 15 residues. For the CDR3, the DNA is TGTGCCAGCAGTTTAACGGGGACGGCAACGGATACGCAGTATTTT. Residues: CASSLTGTATDTQYF.

Comment on this clonotype: One end of the junction does not line up with germline, which may come from a read error. The chain is built from TRBV6-5 and TRBJ2-1; 7 bases fit TRBD2. Germline V CDR1 and CDR2: MNHEY, SVGAGI. CDR3 length: 15 residues. CDR3 bases: TGTGCCGGCAGTTGGGGGGGGTTAGACTACAATGAGCAGTTCTTC. It is translated as CAGSWGGLDYNEQFF.

The chain carries TRBV24-1 and TRBJ2-5; 8 nucleotides line up with TRBD1. The CDR3 has 15 residues. Per the germline V gene, CDR1 is KGHDR and CDR2 is SFDVKD. Trimming at V came to 4 bases and at J to 3 bases, leaving 6 bases not matched to a gene. The CDR3 nucleotides are TGTGCCACCAGTGACCAACGGACAGGGAAAGAGACCCAGTACTTC. It is translated as CATSDQRTGKETQYF.

V is TRBV6-1 and J is TRBJ2-1; TRBD2 aligns across 7 bases. Unmatched junction bases numbered 10, after V lost 1 base and J lost 1 base. The length of the CDR3 is 18 residues. The germline V gene has CDR1 MNHNS and CDR2 SASEGT. The CDR3 region is CASSEDPDSGYSYNEQFF. CDR3 coding DNA: TGTGCCAGCAGTGAAGATCCAGATAGCGGGTATTCCTACAATGAGCAGTTCTTC.

The chain joins TRBV7-3 to TRBJ2-5; 7 bases are shared with TRBD2. CDR3 length: 16 amino acids. Looked up from germline, CDR1 is SGHTA and CDR2 is FQGTGA. V shed 1 base, J shed 5 bases, and the junction held 10 bases outside the gene matches. The CDR3 region has the DNA TGTGCCAGCAGCTTAAACAGTGGGGGGGGACCCGAGACCCAGTACTTC. Translating gives CASSLNSGGGPETQYF.

The chain joins TRBV15 to TRBJ1-1; perhaps TRBD1 as D (5 bases). The germline V and J ends were trimmed by 8 bases and 2 bases, with 18 bases remaining between them. Germline V gene sequence: CDR1 LNHNV, CDR2 YYDKDF (reference sequence). The length of the CDR3 is 15 residues. This CDR3 reads CATELGGDINTEAFF. The CDR3 bases are TGTGCCACCGAGTTGGGAGGGGATATAAACACTGAAGCTTTCTTT.

The chain employs TRBV10-3 and TRBJ2-1; D is ambiguous. Trimming removed 2 bases from V and 6 bases from J, with 8 bases in between. The CDR3 has 13 residues. Per the germline V gene, CDR1 is ENHRY and CDR2 is SYGVKD. This chain's CDR3 is CAISEGVSNEQFF. CDR3 DNA: TGTGCCATCAGTGAGGGGGTCAGCAATGAGCAGTTCTTC.

This clonotype showed up just a few times. This sequence joins TRBV12-3 or TRBV12-4 and TRBJ1-2; TRBD1 aligns across 11 bases. J was trimmed by 0 bases and V by 6 bases; bases with no gene match: 9. The CDR3 contains 17 residues. The CDR3 coding sequence is TGTGCCAGCAGGCCTGGGACAGGGGGACCGCCTAACTATGGCTACACCTTC. Translation gives CASRPGTGGPPNYGYTF.